Listed below are T cell receptor beta chains from one sample, sequenced in a study of T cells in Graves' hyperthyroidism and ophthalmopathy. TCRdb called the multiplex PCR reads again in MiXCR, with one record for every CDR3 protein. The data contain under 300,000 distinct CDR3 sequences, approximately 15% of them singletons. Source material: blood. These receptors all stem from a woman aged 40-49 years with Graves' hyperthyroidism. The conserved cysteine and the conserved F or W are not part of the CDR3 here. A D gene is named only where the DNA matches it firmly.

>TRBV12-3/TRBV12-4|TRBJ1-1|TRBD1|15
ASSLGFETGGETEAF
>TRBV27|TRBJ1-2|TRBD1|15
ASSSPSRGRRNYGYT
>TRBV19|TRBJ1-2|-|10
ASSFTAYGYT
>TRBV6-1|TRBJ2-7|-|9
ASSEGVEQY
>TRBV24-1|TRBJ2-5|TRBD1|13
ATSDLGTEIETQY
>TRBV6-5|TRBJ2-7|-|12
ASSYGAGTGEQY
>TRBV11-3|TRBJ2-1|TRBD2|12
ATGTSETYNEQF
>TRBV12-3/TRBV12-4|TRBJ1-1|TRBD1|12
ASSLGQGGTEAF
>TRBV24-1|TRBJ2-4|-|11
ATSDPDSYIQY
>TRBV3-1|TRBJ2-2|-|14
ASSHRVKDFTGELF
>TRBV7-2|TRBJ2-5|-|14
ASRFDWRILAKTQY
>TRBV14|TRBJ1-6|TRBD1|13
ASSRQGGVHSPLH
>TRBV3-1|TRBJ2-2|-|13
ASSPRGTVTGELF
>TRBV6-1|TRBJ1-2|-|13
ASDGTPGRLYGYT
>TRBV4-1|TRBJ2-3|-|13
ASSRGVGGADTQY
>TRBV7-9|TRBJ2-3|-|14
ASSPPQRFDTDTQY